A single sample is the source of the 24 T cell receptor beta chains below, sequenced in a study of Graves' ophthalmopathy and Graves' hyperthyroidism. The authors amplified TCR beta CDR3 regions, and they did so from RNA transcripts for repertoire sequencing. Scientists carried out first-round RT-PCR using HTBI primers and then a second-round multiplex PCR. From the multiplex PCR reads, TCRdb called clonotypes with MiXCR, one entry per CDR3 protein. The sample yields about 400,000 distinct CDR3 sequences, 15% to 17% seen once. Sample: peripheral blood. The receptor set was obtained from a woman aged 18-29 years with stable Graves' hyperthyroidism.

This clonotype was seen at least ten times. The rearrangement joins TRBV19 to TRBJ2-5, with D perhaps TRBD1 (5 bases). Trimming pared 4 bases from V and 2 bases from J, leaving 11 bases between. Germline loops: CDR1 LNHDA, CDR2 SQIVND (reference sequence). CDR3 length: 14 residues. The CDR3 region is CASSTPTVQETQYF. The CDR3 DNA reads TGTGCCAGTAGTACCCCGACAGTACAAGAGACCCAGTACTTC.

The chain recombines TRBV6-2 or TRBV6-3 with TRBJ2-2, with D perhaps given as TRBD1 or TRBD2 (5 bases each). V lost 0 bases and J lost 9, with 14 bases in between. The CDR3 covers 15 residues. CDR1 is MNHEY and CDR2 is SVGEGT in the germline V gene. The CDR3 sequence: CASSYSGLGTRELFF. The CDR3 nucleotides are TGTGCCAGCAGTTACTCGGGTTTAGGGACCAGGGAGCTGTTTTTT.

This clonotype was seen a handful of times. V usage is TRBV20-1 and J usage is TRBJ1-3, with D unclear. Germline CDR1 reads DFQATT; CDR2 reads SNEGSKA (reference sequence). The CDR3 spans 14 residues. V lost 0 bases and J 0 bases, leaving 6 bases between the germline ends. In nucleotides, the CDR3 is TGCAGTGCTAGAGATCTGACCTCTGGAAACACCATATATTTT. It yields the protein CSARDLTSGNTIYF.

This clonotype was recorded many times. This sequence joins TRBV6-2 or TRBV6-3 and TRBJ2-7, with 11 bases identical to TRBD2. The CDR3 is 18 residues long. Per the germline V gene, CDR1 is MNHEY and CDR2 is SVGEGT. V gave up 0 bases and J gave up 2 bases; unmatched junction bases: 9. The CDR3 protein is CASSYSNPSGGSAYEQYF. The CDR3 region has the DNA TGTGCCAGCAGTTACTCGAATCCTAGCGGGGGGTCCGCCTACGAGCAGTACTTC.

The gene calls are TRBV5-1 and TRBJ1-1; TRBD1 might be the D (5 bases). CDR1 SGHRS and CDR2 YFSETQ come from the germline V gene. The V gene lost 4 bases and the J gene lost 7 bases, with 11 bases spanning the gap. CDR3 length equals 12 residues. The CDR3 here is CASSPWGGEAFF. The CDR3 DNA reads as TGCGCCAGCAGCCCATGGGGGGGTGAAGCTTTCTTT.

This clonotype has ten or more counts. The chain has TRBV20-1 and TRBJ2-7; 8 bases align to TRBD2. The CDR3 is 14 residues long. V lost 0 bases to trimming and J lost 4 bases; unmatched junction nucleotides: 5. Germline CDR1 reads DFQATT; CDR2 reads SNEGSKA (reference sequence). The CDR3 DNA reads as TGCAGTGCTAGAGACAGCGGGGGCCCGTACGAGCAGTACTTC. Encoded protein: CSARDSGGPYEQYF.

This clonotype was picked up many times. Sequence at one end of the junction differs from germline and may be a read error. The rearrangement links TRBV5-1 to TRBJ1-1; D unresolved. CDR1 is SGHRS and CDR2 is YFSETQ in the germline V gene. The CDR3 runs 15 residues. The CDR3 protein is CASTIAGFLGHEALF. In nucleotides, the CDR3 is TGCGCCAGCACCATTGCGGGGTTTTTGGGTCATGAAGCTCTCTTT.

This clonotype has ten or more counts. The chain employs TRBV9 and TRBJ1-6, with 9 bases that match TRBD1. CDR3 length: 16 residues. Unmatched junction bases numbered 7, after V lost 2 bases and J lost 7 bases. Germline V CDR1 and CDR2: SGDLS, YYNGEE. The CDR3 protein is CASSVSGTGLNSPLHF. CDR3 in DNA: TGTGCCAGCAGCGTGTCCGGGACAGGGCTGAATTCACCCCTCCACTTT. The full variable domain, rest sourced from reference TRBV9 and TRBJ1-6, is DSGVTQTPKHLITATGQRVTLRCSPRSGDLSVYWYQQSLDQGLQFLIQYYNGEERAKGNILERFSAQQFPDLHSELNLSSLELGDSALYFCASSVSGTGLNSPLHFGNGTRLTVT.

This clonotype has a count of ten or more. V and J are TRBV12-5 and TRBJ2-5; D is unclear. V was cut by 1 base and J by 0 bases, with 6 bases left in between. CDR1 and CDR2 (germline): LGHNT, FRNRAP. The CDR3 spans 14 residues. The CDR3 nucleotides read TGTGCTAGTGGTTTGGGGGTTTACCAAGAGACCCAGTACTTC. This sequence encodes CASGLGVYQETQYF. The whole variable domain, filled in from reference TRBV12-5 and TRBJ2-5, reads DARVTQTPRHKVTEMGQEVTMRCQPILGHNTVFWYRQTMMQGLELLAYFRNRAPLDDSGMPKDRFSAEMPDATLATLKIQPSEPRDSAVYFCASGLGVYQETQYFGPGTRLLVL.

This clonotype was counted many times. This chain links TRBV13 with TRBJ2-7, with 10 positions matching TRBD1. The CDR3 runs 14 residues. V lost 5 bases, J lost 6 bases, and 7 bases stayed unmatched. Germline values: CDR1 PRHDT, CDR2 FYEKMQ (reference sequence). CDR3 bases: TGTGCCAGCAGCACCCGGGACAGGGGCAGCGAGCAGTACTTC. As protein: CASSTRDRGSEQYF. Looking up the rest from reference TRBV13 and TRBJ2-7 gives the full variable domain: AAGVIQSPRHLIKEKRETATLKCYPIPRHDTVYWYQQGPGQDPQFLISFYEKMQSDKGSIPDRFSAQQFSDYHSELNMSSLELGDSALYFCASSTRDRGSEQYFGPGTRLTVT.

Many counts were recorded for this clonotype. This chain uses TRBV19 with TRBJ1-1; D gene unclear. V lost 8 bases and J lost 0, with 7 bases in between. CDR1 is LNHDA and CDR2 is SQIVND in the germline V gene (reference sequence). The CDR3 covers 12 residues. CDR3 in DNA: TGTGCCAGTGGTCAGGTGAACACTGAAGCTTTCTTT. This codes for CASGQVNTEAFF.

This clonotype was seen at least ten times. The genes are TRBV5-1 and TRBJ1-2; D is uncertain. CDR3 length equals 14 residues. Germline values: CDR1 SGHRS, CDR2 YFSETQ. V lost 6 bases, J lost 1 base, and 13 bases lay in between. The CDR3 coding sequence is TGCGCCAGCACCGCGGACCGGGGTAACTATGGCTACACCTTC. Its translation: CASTADRGNYGYTF.

This clonotype occurred a few times. V gene TRBV9 combines with J gene TRBJ2-7, with TRBD2 matching 7 bases. The CDR3 spans 17 residues. With 4 bases clipped from V and 2 bases from J, the junction kept 15 bases outside the gene matches. Germline CDR1 and CDR2: SGDLS and YYNGEE. The CDR3 loop reads CASSLLGGADNPYEQYF. The CDR3 bases are TGTGCCAGCAGCCTTCTGGGAGGGGCTGATAACCCCTACGAGCAGTACTTC. Variable domain in full (rest from reference TRBV9 and TRBJ2-7): DSGVTQTPKHLITATGQRVTLRCSPRSGDLSVYWYQQSLDQGLQFLIQYYNGEERAKGNILERFSAQQFPDLHSELNLSSLELGDSALYFCASSLLGGADNPYEQYFGPGTRLTVT.

This clonotype has ten or more counts. The chain carries TRBV7-2 and TRBJ1-6, with D uncertain. With 2 bases removed from V and 6 bases from J, the gap between germline ends came to 20 bases. Germline V lookup: CDR1 SGHTA, CDR2 FQGNSA. CDR3 length: 18 amino acids. CDR3 loop: CASSLRVRLGGSNSPLHF. The CDR3, as DNA: TGTGCCAGCAGCTTAAGGGTCCGGCTAGGCGGATCTAATTCACCCCTCCACTTT.

Notes on this clonotype: An end of the junction differs from the germline gene, which may be a read error. The J gene is TRBJ1-1, the V gene TRBV18, with a weak D call TRBD1 (5 bases). This CDR3 has 15 residues. The germline V gene encodes CDR1 KGHSH and CDR2 LQKENI. CDR3 in amino acids: CASSQQGLVNSEAFF. CDR3 DNA sequence: TGTGCCAGCTCGCAGCAGGGACTCGTGAACTCTGAAGCTTTCTTT.

The table lists this clonotype with many counts. The rearrangement uses TRBV12-3 or TRBV12-4 and TRBJ2-5, with TRBD2 identical over 7 bases. The CDR3 has 15 amino acids. V was clipped by 4 bases and J by 5 bases; unmatched bases: 10. CDR3 in amino acids: CASSSPGPGGETQYF. CDR3 in DNA: TGTGCCAGCAGTTCACCGGGCCCCGGGGGGGAGACCCAGTACTTC.

This clonotype came up many times. This chain joins TRBV6-1 and TRBJ1-1; a possible D gene is TRBD1 (6 bases). Looked up from germline, CDR1 is MNHNS and CDR2 is SASEGT. Trimming pared 5 bases from V and 1 base from J, leaving 11 bases between. The CDR3 is 14 residues long. Here the CDR3 DNA reads TGTGCCAGCAGTCCCGGACAGAGGAACACTGAAGCTTTCTTT. Protein product: CASSPGQRNTEAFF.

This clonotype has at least ten counts. V usage is TRBV11-2 and J usage is TRBJ1-2; a possible D gene is TRBD1 (5 bases). V lost 1 base and J 4 bases, leaving 16 bases between the germline ends. The CDR3 is 16 amino acids. Per germline, CDR1 SGHAT and CDR2 FQNNGV. DNA of the CDR3: TGTGCCAGCAGCTTAGGGGGGACCGCCATGAGCTATGGCTACACCTTC. Its protein is CASSLGGTAMSYGYTF. The variable domain in full, with the rest retrieved from reference TRBV11-2 and TRBJ1-2, is EAGVAQSPRYKIIEKRQSVAFWCNPISGHATLYWYQQILGQGPKLLIQFQNNGVVDDSQLPKDRFSAERLKGVDSTLKIQPAKLEDSAVYLCASSLGGTAMSYGYTFGSGTRLTVV.

In this sample, this clonotype turned up many times. The J gene is TRBJ1-2, the V gene TRBV20-1; D may be TRBD1 (5 bases). CDR3 size: 13 residues. The germline V gene has CDR1 DFQATT and CDR2 SNEGSKA (reference sequence). V was shortened by 4 bases and J by 8 bases, with 17 bases between the two germline ends. The chain's CDR3 is CSAIAQGGGGYTF. DNA for the CDR3: TGCAGTGCTATTGCTCAGGGCGGTGGAGGCTACACCTTC.

A few counts support this clonotype. This chain connects TRBV11-2 to TRBJ2-7, with 10 bases identical to TRBD1. The germline gives CDR1 SGHAT, CDR2 FQNNGV. This CDR3 spans 18 amino acids. The trim removed 0 bases at V and 3 bases at J, leaving 11 bases unmatched. As DNA, the CDR3 is TGTGCCAGCAGCTTAGAGCCTGGACAGGGGGAATATTTCTACGAGCAGTACTTC. Protein product: CASSLEPGQGEYFYEQYF. Using reference TRBV11-2 and TRBJ2-7 for the parts outside the CDR3, the full variable domain is EAGVAQSPRYKIIEKRQSVAFWCNPISGHATLYWYQQILGQGPKLLIQFQNNGVVDDSQLPKDRFSAERLKGVDSTLKIQPAKLEDSAVYLCASSLEPGQGEYFYEQYFGPGTRLTVT.

This clonotype was seen more than once but under ten times. CDR3 protein: CASSPKRGGLDIQYF. The CDR3 DNA reads as TGTGCCAGCAGCCCTAAGCGGGGGGGCCTGGACATTCAGTACTTC. The rearrangement joins TRBV7-8 to TRBJ2-4; 10 positions match TRBD2. There are 15 residues in the CDR3. Germline CDR1 and CDR2: SGHVS and FQNEAQ. J lost 8 bases, V lost 5 bases, and 9 bases had no gene match. Combining the CDR3 with reference TRBV7-8 and TRBJ2-4 gives the whole variable domain GAGVSQSPRYKVAKRGQDVALRCDPISGHVSLFWYQQALGQGPEFLTYFQNEAQLDKSGLPSDRFFAERPEGSVSTLKIQRTQQEDSAVYLCASSPKRGGLDIQYFGAGTRLSVL.

This clonotype was recorded a few times. V usage is TRBV4-1 and J usage is TRBJ1-1, with 10 nucleotides matching TRBD1. CDR1 is MGHRA, CDR2 YSYEKL, per germline. The CDR3 length is 18 residues. V shed 3 bases and J 4 bases; nucleotides not matched to a gene: 14. The CDR3 DNA sequence: TGCGCCAGCAGCCAGAGGGACAGGGGAGTTCTCGGGGCCACTGAAGCTTTCTTT. It yields the protein CASSQRDRGVLGATEAFF.

The chain is built from TRBV9 and TRBJ2-7, with D possibly being TRBD2 (6 bases). The germline V gene has CDR1 SGDLS and CDR2 YYNGEE. V dropped 3 bases and J dropped 4 bases, with 23 bases sitting between them. The CDR3 loop spans 17 amino acids. CDR3 in amino acids: CASSGGLGPSGDYEQYF. The CDR3 nucleotides read TGTGCCAGCAGCGGGGGACTGGGGCCTAGTGGTGATTACGAGCAGTACTTC.

There are many counts of this clonotype. This rearrangement joins TRBV6-2 or TRBV6-3 to TRBJ1-5; TRBD1 aligns across 9 bases. The germline V gene has CDR1 MNHEY and CDR2 SVGEGT. V lost 5 bases to trimming and J lost 2 bases; unmatched junction nucleotides: 4. The CDR3 totals 15 residues. The CDR3 protein is CASSQGDRGNQPQHF. CDR3 nucleotides: TGTGCCAGCAGTCAAGGGGACAGGGGCAATCAGCCCCAGCATTTT.